The entry that follows covers one TCR beta chain sequence. Its antigen has not been determined. No much larger clonotype is one base removed from it; base qualities were not supplied. The data derive from a study of T cell responses to AZD1222 COVID-19 vaccine (dated by TCRdb to the early 2020s). Background on the whole study: Because spike-specific TCR depth and breadth did not differ between the two schedules, AZD1222 recipients who got a second dose at roughly 4 weeks were pooled with those who got a second dose at roughly 12 weeks. TCR sequencing covered about 230 trial participants: 207 given two doses of AZD1222 and 26 given two doses of MenACWY control vaccine. Enrollment into the trials was organized by age into subgroups of 18-55, 56-69 and 70-plus years, and those subgroups contained approximately 160, 26 and 62 TCR-sequenced participants, respectively.

The CDR3 regions of human TCRbeta chains were analyzed by immunosequencing. In the source study's methods: TCRs in the repertoires were compared against a reference library of SARS-CoV-2-specific TCRs that had been generated with the MIRA antigen-specificity platform. Breadth was defined as the fraction of unique TCRs that were SARS-CoV-2-associated, and depth was defined as the fraction of total T cells that were SARS-CoV-2-associated. Each spike-specific TCR was assigned to its reactive spike region and to a CD4 or CD8 class using the MIRA data. Log10-transformed breadth and depth values were compared by one-way ANOVA with Sidak's multiple comparisons tests. Sourced from immuneACCESS, this table was stored by TCRdb with only in-frame sequences that have V and J called. A share of the clones is absent; for the studies checked, an unresolved V gene accounts for under half, and the remainder has no known explanation. The V and J calls and clone size come from that table; D and trimming were worked out from the DNA. This sample comprises more than 95,000 clones, roughly 91% of them detected only once. The top ten clones comprise 9.1% of the sample.

The intended sense of this specimen's time point label: baseline before first vaccination. The vaccinee samples were drawn from two UK trials, COV001 and COV002, one of which was a single-blind randomized controlled phase 2/3 trial testing AZD1222 (ChAdOx1 nCoV-19) in healthy adults. For TCRbeta chain sequencing, PBMC samples were collected from trial participants at day 0 and at day 28 after the second dose. What the study reported, not specific to this receptor: Participants were mostly white British, with more females than males. The authors suggested clonal diversity may have been underestimated. Reportedly, almost half of the unique spike-specific TCRs recognized epitopes lying outside the regions that are mutated in the B.1.351 and B.1.1.7 variants. The 56-69-year group was small, and its depth increase did not reach significance, likely because of low power. After two AZD1222 doses, spike-specific TCR breadth and depth were significantly higher than at day 0 and than in MenACWY recipients. Conclusions about previously exposed vaccinees are limited because only six or seven AZD1222 recipients were SARS-CoV-2 seropositive at baseline. Because no day 14 peak-response samples were available, the repertoires could be characterized only after the peak T cell response. The vaccine-associated CD4 TCRs covered the entire spike protein, and the dominant responses fell in regions 160-218 and 743-854.

The source material was peripheral blood, sampled on day 0 of AZD1222 vaccination. The clonotype originates from an adult in good health.

Here the CDR3 is given as CASSKGAGGYTF. The DNA sequence is as follows: TGTGCCAGCAGCAAAGGGGCGGGTGGCTACACCTTC. This receptor chain uses TRBV27 and TRBJ1-2; the D region possibly corresponds to TRBD1 (5 bases align). V is cut by 6 bases and J by 7 bases, and the space between the germline ends is 12 bases. There are 12 amino acids in the CDR3, from cysteine to phenylalanine inclusive. Solely the CDR3 DNA is kept, with 36 bases framed from the first base. Taken from the germline V gene (reference sequence), the CDR1 and CDR2 loops are MNHEY and SMNVEV.